The rows below give T cell receptor beta chains drawn from one sample of a study of T cells in Graves' hyperthyroidism and ophthalmopathy. TCRdb re-derived calls from the multiplex PCR reads in MiXCR, one entry per CDR3 protein. This table holds roughly 380,000 distinct CDR3 sequences, 11% to 15% found once. Sequenced input: blood. Receptors originate from a woman aged 55-70 years with Graves' hyperthyroidism. CDR3s include the opening cysteine and the closing phenylalanine or tryptophan. Fields, in order: clone size, D gene, V gene, J gene, CDR3 protein, CDR3 DNA. The D gene is left open where the match is weak. A row's size may be missing; if present it is once, few, many or a size class.

abundance: few; d_gene: NA; v_gene: TRBV5-1; j_gene: TRBJ2-1; CDR3aa: CASSFSGGSADNEQFF; CDR3nt: TGCGCCAGCAGCTTTTCAGGGGGGAGCGCCGACAATGAGCAGTTCTTC
abundance: few; d_gene: NA; v_gene: TRBV7-8; j_gene: TRBJ1-5; CDR3aa: CASSRRAQPQHF; CDR3nt: TGTGCCAGCAGCCGCAGGGCACAGCCCCAGCATTTT
abundance: many; d_gene: NA; v_gene: TRBV28; j_gene: TRBJ1-4; CDR3aa: CASGRYEKLFF; CDR3nt: TGTGCCAGCGGCCGATATGAAAAACTGTTTTTT
abundance: many; d_gene: NA; v_gene: TRBV7-3; j_gene: TRBJ2-5; CDR3aa: CASSLFFDQETQYF; CDR3nt: TGTGCCAGCAGCTTATTTTTCGACCAAGAGACCCAGTACTTC
abundance: once; d_gene: TRBD2; v_gene: TRBV12-3/TRBV12-4; j_gene: TRBJ2-3; CDR3aa: CASSPPGTSLSQYF; CDR3nt: TGTGCCAGCAGTCCACCCGGGACTAGCCTATCGCAGTATTTT
abundance: NA; d_gene: TRBD2; v_gene: TRBV20-1; j_gene: TRBJ2-1; CDR3aa: CSAMSSGREYNEQFF; CDR3nt: TGCAGTGCTATGAGTAGCGGGAGGGAGTACAATGAGCAGTTCTTC
abundance: few; d_gene: TRBD1; v_gene: TRBV2; j_gene: TRBJ2-6; CDR3aa: CASRAGTGVSGANVLTF; CDR3nt: TGTGCCAGCAGAGCCGGGACAGGAGTCTCTGGGGCCAACGTCCTGACTTTC
abundance: NA; d_gene: NA; v_gene: TRBV7-9; j_gene: TRBJ1-1; CDR3aa: CASTSPSMNTEAFF; CDR3nt: TGTGCCAGCACCTCTCCCAGCATGAACACTGAAGCTTTCTTT
abundance: many; d_gene: NA; v_gene: TRBV11-2; j_gene: TRBJ2-7; CDR3aa: CASSLDIGITYEQYF; CDR3nt: TGTGCCAGCAGCTTAGATATCGGTATCACCTACGAGCAGTACTTC
abundance: NA; d_gene: NA; v_gene: TRBV3-1; j_gene: TRBJ2-3; CDR3aa: CASSQDVEVTQYF; CDR3nt: TGTGCCAGCAGCCAAGATGTTGAGGTTACGCAGTATTTT
abundance: many; d_gene: TRBD1; v_gene: TRBV24-1; j_gene: TRBJ1-2; CDR3aa: CATSGDRADGYTF; CDR3nt: TGTGCCACCAGCGGGGACAGGGCGGATGGCTACACCTTC
abundance: NA; d_gene: NA; v_gene: TRBV20-1; j_gene: TRBJ2-7; CDR3aa: CSVEGPQSYEQYF; CDR3nt: TGCAGTGTCGAGGGTCCGCAGTCCTACGAGCAGTACTTC
abundance: few; d_gene: TRBD1; v_gene: TRBV19; j_gene: TRBJ2-7; CDR3aa: CASSPGQAYPSYEQYF; CDR3nt: TGTGCCAGTAGTCCGGGACAGGCGTACCCCTCCTACGAGCAGTACTTC
abundance: NA; d_gene: NA; v_gene: TRBV10-3; j_gene: TRBJ1-1; CDR3aa: CAISPKGEAEAFF; CDR3nt: TGTGCCATCAGCCCGAAAGGTGAGGCTGAAGCTTTCTTT
abundance: NA; d_gene: NA; v_gene: TRBV5-5; j_gene: TRBJ1-1; CDR3aa: CASSPGRMNTEAFF; CDR3nt: TGTGCCAGCAGCCCAGGGAGGATGAACACTGAAGCTTTCTTT
abundance: NA; d_gene: TRBD2; v_gene: TRBV7-2; j_gene: TRBJ2-7; CDR3aa: CASSLGPLAGGYEQYF; CDR3nt: TGTGCCAGCAGCTTGGGACCACTAGCGGGAGGCTACGAGCAGTACTTC
abundance: many; d_gene: NA; v_gene: TRBV7-8; j_gene: TRBJ2-1; CDR3aa: CASSLGAGENNEQFF; CDR3nt: TGTGCCAGCAGCTTAGGGGCAGGGGAGAACAATGAGCAGTTCTTC
abundance: many; d_gene: TRBD2; v_gene: TRBV10-2; j_gene: TRBJ2-3; CDR3aa: CASSALAGVGTDTQYF; CDR3nt: TGCGCCAGCAGTGCGTTAGCGGGAGTCGGCACAGATACGCAGTATTTT
abundance: many; d_gene: NA; v_gene: TRBV2; j_gene: TRBJ1-1; CDR3aa: CASRAGQTEAFF; CDR3nt: TGTGCCAGCAGGGCTGGACAGACTGAAGCTTTCTTT
abundance: many; d_gene: NA; v_gene: TRBV7-6; j_gene: TRBJ2-1; CDR3aa: CASSLARDGAGLGYNEQFF; CDR3nt: TGTGCCAGCAGCTTAGCGCGGGACGGTGCCGGTTTGGGGTACAATGAGCAGTTCTTC
abundance: few; d_gene: NA; v_gene: TRBV19; j_gene: TRBJ2-1; CDR3aa: CASKNLMGNLDNEQFF; CDR3nt: TGTGCCAGTAAAAACTTGATGGGGAATTTGGACAATGAGCAGTTCTTC
abundance: few; d_gene: NA; v_gene: TRBV19; j_gene: TRBJ1-2; CDR3aa: CASTAGYGYTF; CDR3nt: TGTGCCAGTACGGCCGGATATGGCTACACCTTC
abundance: many; d_gene: NA; v_gene: TRBV11-2; j_gene: TRBJ1-1; CDR3aa: CASSLVGGRTEAFF; CDR3nt: TGTGCCAGCAGCTTAGTTGGGGGGCGGACTGAAGCTTTCTTT
abundance: many; d_gene: NA; v_gene: TRBV10-3; j_gene: TRBJ2-3; CDR3aa: CAISVGIVPTDTQYF; CDR3nt: TGTGCCATCAGTGTTGGAATCGTCCCCACAGATACGCAGTATTTT
abundance: few; d_gene: TRBD2; v_gene: TRBV14; j_gene: TRBJ2-7; CDR3aa: CASSPLRAGAYEQYF; CDR3nt: TGTGCCAGCAGCCCCCTAAGAGCGGGAGCCTACGAGCAGTACTTC
abundance: many; d_gene: TRBD2; v_gene: TRBV5-1; j_gene: TRBJ2-3; CDR3aa: CASSLGTSGTDTQYF; CDR3nt: TGTGCCAGCAGCCTCGGGACTAGCGGCACAGATACGCAGTATTTT
abundance: many; d_gene: TRBD1; v_gene: TRBV5-5; j_gene: TRBJ2-7; CDR3aa: CASSSLQGGSYEQYF; CDR3nt: TGTGCCAGCAGCTCCCTACAGGGGGGATCCTACGAGCAGTACTTC